The clone carrying this T cell receptor (beta chain) was counted a few times. Its antigen is unidentified. The data were obtained in a study of vaccination effects on CD4 cells after COVID-19. The method was immunoSEQ multiplex PCR; TCRdb's version includes in-frame clones alone and lacks a portion of them. In the table there are over 50,000 clones, around 81% of which are singletons. The study's findings and limits: Few convalescent patients and no early post-infection timepoints were included in the study. Both infection-induced and vaccine-induced clones contracted markedly at late post-vaccination timepoints.

Expansion with viral peptide pools was applied to antigen-specific CD4+ T cells by the ViraFEST assay prior to sequencing. Having been cultured for 9 to 11 days, the cells underwent CD4+ T cell isolation. The CDR3 is 12 amino acids. The germline V gene has CDR1 SGHDT and CDR2 YYEEEE. Deletions cut 3 bases from V and 7 bases from J, with 8 bases between. Sequences were derived from CD4+ T cells from PBMCs cultured with HCoV-229E spike peptides, sampled before COVID-19 vaccination. This clonotype originated in a human donor who received a COVID-19 vaccine. The rearrangement joins TRBV5-6 to TRBJ2-1; tentatively, D is TRBD1 or TRBD2 (6 bases each). CDR3 bases: TGTGCCAGCAGCTGGAGGGGGAATGAGCAGTTCTTC. Protein product: CASSWRGNEQFF.